This T cell receptor beta chain derives from a study of blood T cell repertoires in COVID-19. Whole-study context: Italy, Spain and the United States were the sources of the convalescent and acute COVID-19 samples. Sources were T cells, B-cell-depleted T cells, or PBMCs; the material itself was cDNA or gDNA.

Original handling: By means of reference gene primer amplification, nucleated cell counts were estimated. Assay used: immunoSEQ multiplex PCR; TCRdb lists only in-frame clones, some missing. The DNA was the basis for D and trimming; V, J and clone size are from that table. This sample has about 60,000 clones, with approximately 88% found just once. Enrollment of patients from Seattle took place during active infection, with longitudinal follow-up. Material: peripheral blood. This receptor was obtained from a man in his sixties with COVID-19, enrolled during active disease.

The CDR3 nucleotides are TGCGCCAGCAGCTTGGTTAGCGGGAGCTCCTACAATGAGCAGTTCTTC. This codes for CASSLVSGSSYNEQFF. The rearrangement uses TRBV5-1 and TRBJ2-1; 9 nucleotides align to TRBD2. The V gene's germline CDR1 is SGHRS and CDR2 YFSETQ. The CDR3 is 16 residues long. Unmatched junction bases numbered 1, after V lost 0 bases and J lost 0 bases.